This T cell receptor (beta chain) was found in a study of blood T cell repertoires in COVID-19. The wider study: The United States, Italy and Spain provided the acute and convalescent COVID-19 samples.

Some clones are missing from TCRdb's copy, which holds only in-frame ones; the method was immunoSEQ multiplex PCR. The profile shows about 370,000 clones, 80% to 90% of them singletons. This sequence was found in a man younger than 35 who had recovered from COVID-19. Sequenced: PBMCs or T cells enriched from blood (not recorded which).

The CDR3 spells CASSRGTVGEKLFF. The CDR3 nucleotides read TGCGCCAGCAGCCGGGGGACAGTAGGAGAAAAACTGTTTTTT. The rearrangement links TRBV4-3 to TRBJ1-4; 7 nucleotides line up with TRBD1. Germline V gene sequence: CDR1 LGHNA, CDR2 YSLEER. J gave up 8 bases and V 4 bases, and 7 bases lay outside the gene matches. The length of the CDR3 is 14 residues.